Listed below are T cell receptor beta chains from one sample, sequenced in a study of blood T cell repertoires in COVID-19. This table comes from immunoSEQ multiplex PCR, and its TCRdb copy is limited to in-frame clones, with some not included. This sample has over 150,000 clones; roughly four fifths occur once, and the top ten carry 10% to 15%. Sequencing was done on a sample of PBMCs or T cells enriched from blood (not recorded which). The receptors come from a middle-aged man who had recovered from COVID-19. Each CDR3 is given with its conserved first and last residue. Each record gives: J gene, D gene, clone size, V gene, CDR3 DNA, CDR3 protein. D genes are given only for firm matches. Clone sizes are given selectively: once, few, many, or a class where the clone is expanded.

J gene: TRBJ1-4; D gene: NA; clone size: once; V gene: TRBV4-3; CDR3 DNA: TGCGCCAGCAGCCAAGGCCCAGGGAGGTCTGAAAAACTGTTTTTT; CDR3 protein: CASSQGPGRSEKLFF
J gene: TRBJ1-5; D gene: NA; clone size: NA; V gene: TRBV30; CDR3 DNA: TGTGCCTGGAGAAATGAGGGTCAGCCCCAGCATTTT; CDR3 protein: CAWRNEGQPQHF
J gene: TRBJ2-1; D gene: TRBD2; clone size: NA; V gene: TRBV29-1; CDR3 DNA: TGCAGCGTTGGACTAGCGATTTACAATGAGCAGTTCTTC; CDR3 protein: CSVGLAIYNEQFF
J gene: TRBJ2-2; D gene: NA; clone size: NA; V gene: TRBV28; CDR3 DNA: TGTGCCAGCAGTTTAGGCCTCCGAGGGACGAACACCGGGGAGCTGTTTTTT; CDR3 protein: CASSLGLRGTNTGELFF
J gene: TRBJ2-5; D gene: NA; clone size: NA; V gene: TRBV5-6; CDR3 DNA: TGTGCCAGCAGCCCCACGGAGCGCTGGCAAGAGACCCAGTACTTC; CDR3 protein: CASSPTERWQETQYF
J gene: TRBJ2-3; D gene: NA; clone size: NA; V gene: TRBV5-1; CDR3 DNA: TGCGCCAGCAGTGAGGGAACTCCCCGGACAGATACGCAGTATTTT; CDR3 protein: CASSEGTPRTDTQYF
J gene: TRBJ2-3; D gene: TRBD2; clone size: NA; V gene: TRBV6-2/TRBV6-3; CDR3 DNA: TGTGCCAGCAGTTATGGGACTAGCGGAAAATACACAGATACGCAGTATTTT; CDR3 protein: CASSYGTSGKYTDTQYF
J gene: TRBJ1-5; D gene: TRBD1; clone size: NA; V gene: TRBV7-9; CDR3 DNA: TGTGCCAGCAGTAAGACAGGGGGTCTATATAGCAATCAGCCCCAGCATTTT; CDR3 protein: CASSKTGGLYSNQPQHF
J gene: TRBJ1-6; D gene: TRBD1; clone size: NA; V gene: TRBV5-4; CDR3 DNA: TGTGCCAGCAGCAGCCGGGACAGGGGGCGTTCTGACCGGAATTCACCCCTCCACTTT; CDR3 protein: CASSSRDRGRSDRNSPLHF
J gene: TRBJ2-1; D gene: TRBD2; clone size: NA; V gene: TRBV4-2; CDR3 DNA: TGTGCCAGCAGCCAAGATCCCCAACTAGCGGAGACTACCGGTGAGCAGTTCTTC; CDR3 protein: CASSQDPQLAETTGEQFF
J gene: TRBJ2-1; D gene: NA; clone size: NA; V gene: TRBV27; CDR3 DNA: TGTGCCAGCCGTCTGTCCTACAATGAGCAGTTCTTC; CDR3 protein: CASRLSYNEQFF
J gene: TRBJ1-1; D gene: NA; clone size: few; V gene: TRBV3-1/TRBV3-2; CDR3 DNA: TGTGCCAGCAGCCTCCCAGTATACGGGGTTTACACTGAAGCTTTCTTT; CDR3 protein: CASSLPVYGVYTEAFF